These 22 T cell receptor beta chains originate from one sample sequenced in a study of siplizumab effects on memory and regulatory T cells. Using immunoSEQ multiplex PCR, the repertoire was profiled, and TCRdb retains in-frame clones only, with some absent. The data show some 120,000 clones, roughly 94% seen once. What was sequenced was non-Treg CD4+ T cells sorted from blood. These receptors originate from a human donor in good health.

The chain uses TRBV10-3 and TRBJ2-6; D not resolved. This CDR3 contains 14 residues. Trimming stripped 0 bases from V and 1 base from J, with 1 base between. Germline values: CDR1 ENHRY, CDR2 SYGVKD. The CDR3 region has the DNA TGTGCCATCAGTGAGTCTTCTGGGGCCAACGTCCTGACTTTC. Protein: CAISESSGANVLTF.

The rearrangement links TRBV5-4 to TRBJ2-7; D possibly corresponds to TRBD1 (6 bases). CDR1 SGHNT and CDR2 YYREEE come from the germline V gene (reference sequence). This CDR3 is 12 amino acids long. V gave up 4 bases and J gave up 2 bases, with 7 bases separating them. The CDR3 protein is CASSRDTYEQYF. The CDR3 coding sequence is TGTGCCAGCAGCCGGGACACCTACGAGCAGTACTTC.

CDR3 protein: CASSGGAGVYGYTF. The DNA for the CDR3 is TGTGCCAGCAGTGGGGGGGCAGGGGTCTATGGCTACACCTTC. The chain joins TRBV28 to TRBJ1-2; TRBD1 is a possible D gene (6 bases). Trimming took off 5 bases at V and 4 bases at J, with 14 bases between the two ends. The CDR3 is 14 amino acids. The germline V gene has CDR1 MDHEN and CDR2 SYDVKM.

This chain links TRBV23-1 with TRBJ2-5, with D perhaps given as TRBD1 or TRBD2 (5 bases each). TRBV23-1 is an open reading frame whose function is uncertain. The CDR3 sequence is 14 residues long. V was clipped by 4 bases and J by 4 bases, with 13 bases between them. CDR3 coding DNA: TGCGCCAGCAGTCGGCCGGGACCCCGAGAGACCCAGTACTTC. As protein: CASSRPGPRETQYF.

The table lists this clone with a few counts. The chain recombines TRBV5-1 with TRBJ1-6, with 7 bases fitting TRBD1. CDR1 and CDR2 from the germline V gene are SGHRS and YFSETQ. This CDR3 region has 15 residues. Trimming took 0 bases from V and 10 from J; bases not matched to a gene: 7. The DNA for the CDR3 is TGCGCCAGCAGCTTGGGGGACAGTAAGGGATCACCCCTCCACTTT. It is translated as CASSLGDSKGSPLHF.

The chain carries TRBV13 and TRBJ1-6; D not certain. The CDR3 is 15 residues long. V gave up 3 bases and J gave up 0 bases, with 6 bases separating them. CDR1 is PRHDT and CDR2 is FYEKMQ in the germline V gene (reference sequence). The CDR3 region is CASSFENSYNSPLHF. The CDR3 DNA reads as TGTGCCAGCAGCTTCGAAAACTCCTATAATTCACCCCTCCACTTT.

The chain recombines TRBV9 with TRBJ2-3; D gene ambiguous. The CDR3 totals 12 residues. V dropped 5 bases and J dropped 2 bases, with 6 bases sitting between them. Germline CDR1 reads SGDLS; CDR2 reads YYNGEE. Written as DNA, the CDR3 is TGTGCCAGCAGTCGGTACACAGATACGCAGTATTTT. This translates into CASSRYTDTQYF.

The chain uses TRBV2 and TRBJ1-2; TRBD1 matches 10 bases. Germline lookup yields CDR1 SNHLY and CDR2 FYNNEI. J was trimmed by 7 bases and V by 4 bases; bases with no gene match: 9. The CDR3 extends over 15 amino acids. The CDR3, as DNA: TGTGCCAGCAGTGTCGTCCCGGGACAGGGGTCTGGCTACACCTTC. It codes for CASSVVPGQGSGYTF.

The genes are TRBV11-3 and TRBJ2-3; 14 bases match TRBD2. The CDR3 runs to 16 residues. Trimming at V came to 6 bases and at J to 5 bases, leaving 7 bases not matched to a gene. Germline loops: CDR1 SGHNT, CDR2 YENEEA. The CDR3 bases are TGTGCCAGCAGTCAAGGACTAGCGGGAGGACTAGATACGCAGTATTTT. Its translation: CASSQGLAGGLDTQYF.

The gene calls are TRBV6-4 and TRBJ1-1; D is possibly TRBD1 (5 bases). In germline, CDR1 is MRHNA, CDR2 SNTAGT. CDR3 length equals 17 residues. V lost 2 bases and J 0 bases, leaving 16 bases between the germline ends. This CDR3 is CASSDETVFGMNTEAFF. The CDR3 DNA sequence: TGTGCCAGCAGTGACGAGACAGTCTTCGGGATGAACACTGAAGCTTTCTTT.

This sequence joins TRBV4-1 and TRBJ2-7; tentative D call: TRBD2 (6 bases). This CDR3 comprises 12 residues. The germline gives CDR1 MGHRA, CDR2 YSYEKL. V lost 1 base and J 9 bases, leaving 10 bases between the germline ends. DNA of the CDR3: TGCGCCAGCAGCCAAGTGGGGGGACGGCAGTACTTC. Its translation is CASSQVGGRQYF.

The chain recombines TRBV5-8 with TRBJ2-3; TRBD1 matches 8 bases. V gave up 4 bases and J gave up 0 bases; unmatched junction bases: 10. Germline CDR1 reads SGHTS; CDR2 reads YDEGEE. The CDR3 loop spans 17 amino acids. CDR3 sequence: CASSPGQGRPSTDTQYF. CDR3 coding DNA: TGTGCCAGCAGCCCCGGACAGGGCCGTCCTAGCACAGATACGCAGTATTTT.

The gene calls are TRBV7-9 and TRBJ2-6; possible D gene TRBD1, 6 bases. The V gene lost 1 base and the J gene lost 3 bases, with 7 bases spanning the gap. The CDR3 has 15 amino acids. The germline V gene has CDR1 SEHNR and CDR2 FQNEAQ (reference sequence). Written as DNA, the CDR3 is TGTGCCAGCAGCTTAGTCAGGGGTGGGGCCAACGTCCTGACTTTC. Its translation is CASSLVRGGANVLTF.

The V and J genes are TRBV7-2 and TRBJ1-5; TRBD1 is a possible D gene (5 bases). The CDR3 contains 14 residues. Germline CDR1 SGHTA, CDR2 FQGNSA. Trimming took 1 base from V and 5 from J, leaving 9 bases between them. Here the CDR3 reads CASSLGGRDQPQHF. Written as DNA, the CDR3 is TGTGCCAGCAGCTTAGGGGGGAGGGATCAGCCCCAGCATTTT.

A few counts support this clone. V usage is TRBV6-1 and J usage is TRBJ2-7; 9 bases align to TRBD1. The ends lost 8 bases at V and 2 bases at J; junction bases unmatched: 10. Germline lookup yields CDR1 MNHNS and CDR2 SASEGT. The CDR3 has 15 residues. The CDR3 nucleotides read TGTGCCAGCTCCTCCCCCGGGACAGGGACCTACGAGCAGTACTTC. Translating gives CASSSPGTGTYEQYF.

V and J are TRBV12-5 and TRBJ1-5; D uncertain. The CDR3 sequence is 14 residues long. The V gene's germline CDR1 is LGHNT and CDR2 FRNRAP. The ends were cut back, 6 bases at V and 5 bases at J, with 14 bases in the middle. The CDR3 nucleotides are TGTGCTAGTGGCCTGACCAGACCTTATCAGCCCCAGCATTTT. Amino acid sequence: CASGLTRPYQPQHF. The full variable domain, with the rest looked up from reference TRBV12-5 and TRBJ1-5, is DARVTQTPRHKVTEMGQEVTMRCQPILGHNTVFWYRQTMMQGLELLAYFRNRAPLDDSGMPKDRFSAEMPDATLATLKIQPSEPRDSAVYFCASGLTRPYQPQHFGDGTRLSIL.

This clone was counted a few times. The V gene is TRBV5-1, the J gene TRBJ1-2; possible D gene TRBD1, 5 bases. The CDR3 covers 15 residues. V lost 0 bases and J 2 bases, leaving 11 bases between the germline ends. Germline CDR1 reads SGHRS; CDR2 reads YFSETQ. The CDR3 region has the DNA TGCGCCAGCAGCTTGGGTGGGACGGAGAACTATGGCTACACCTTC. It translates to CASSLGGTENYGYTF.

This rearrangement joins TRBV11-2 to TRBJ1-2; maybe TRBD1 (6 bases). This CDR3 comprises 17 residues. V was trimmed by 5 bases and J by 3 bases, leaving 22 bases between them. Germline V CDR1 and CDR2: SGHAT, FQNNGV. The CDR3 nucleotides read TGTGCCAGCAGCCCCCGGGTGTCGGGGGCAAGGGACTATGGCTACACCTTC. Its translation: CASSPRVSGARDYGYTF. Full variable domain (outside the CDR3, taken from reference TRBV11-2 and TRBJ1-2): EAGVAQSPRYKIIEKRQSVAFWCNPISGHATLYWYQQILGQGPKLLIQFQNNGVVDDSQLPKDRFSAERLKGVDSTLKIQPAKLEDSAVYLCASSPRVSGARDYGYTFGSGTRLTVV.

The chain uses TRBV15 and TRBJ2-1, with D perhaps matching TRBD2 (7 bases). V lost 0 bases and J 2 bases, leaving 8 bases between the germline ends. The CDR3 has 15 residues. CDR1 and CDR2 (germline): LNHNV, YYDKDF (reference sequence). CDR3: CATSRDGGPYNEQFF. The CDR3, as DNA: TGTGCCACCAGCAGAGACGGGGGGCCCTACAATGAGCAGTTCTTC. Variable domain in full (rest from reference TRBV15 and TRBJ2-1): DAMVIQNPRYQVTQFGKPVTLSCSQTLNHNVMYWYQQKSSQAPKLLFHYYDKDFNNEADTPDNFQSRRPNTSFCFLDIRSPGLGDTAMYLCATSRDGGPYNEQFFGPGTRLTVL.

The chain combines TRBV6-5 with TRBJ1-1; D ambiguous. CDR3 length equals 14 residues. Trimming took off 0 bases at V and 3 bases at J, with 8 bases between the two ends. The germline CDR1 and CDR2 sequences are MNHEY and SVGAGI. CDR3 sequence (DNA): TGTGCCAGCAGTTACTCCACGAGGGACACTGAAGCTTTCTTT. Its protein product is CASSYSTRDTEAFF.

This chain links TRBV9 with TRBJ2-3; perhaps TRBD2 as D (6 bases). Germline V gives CDR1 SGDLS, CDR2 YYNGEE. This CDR3 is 14 amino acids long. Trimming cost V 2 bases and J 12 bases, with 19 bases left between them. The CDR3 spells CASSVVPGTLYQYF. The CDR3 coding sequence is TGTGCCAGCAGCGTGGTACCCGGGACTCTATATCAGTATTTT.

In DNA form, the CDR3 reads TGTGCCAGCAGCAAAGCGGTGAGGGGCGATGAGCAGTTCTTC. Its translation is CASSKAVRGDEQFF. This chain uses TRBV21-1 with TRBJ2-1. TRBV21-1 is a pseudogene. CDR3 size: 14 residues.